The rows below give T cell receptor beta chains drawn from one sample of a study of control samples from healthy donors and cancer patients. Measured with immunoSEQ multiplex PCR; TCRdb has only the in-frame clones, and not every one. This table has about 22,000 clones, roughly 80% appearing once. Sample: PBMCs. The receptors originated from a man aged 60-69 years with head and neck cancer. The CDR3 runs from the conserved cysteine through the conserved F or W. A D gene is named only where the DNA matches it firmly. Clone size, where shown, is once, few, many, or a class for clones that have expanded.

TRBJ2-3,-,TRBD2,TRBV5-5,CASSPLGSGGRHSTDTQYF,TGTGCCAGCAGCCCCCTCGGGAGCGGGGGCCGACATAGCACAGATACGCAGTATTTT
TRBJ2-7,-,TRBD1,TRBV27,CASSLLGTEYEQYF,TGTGCCAGCAGTTTACTAGGGACAGAGTACGAGCAGTACTTC
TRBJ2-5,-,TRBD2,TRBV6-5,CASSDTRTSGPHF,TGTGCCAGCAGCGATACACGTACTAGCGGGCCGCACTTC
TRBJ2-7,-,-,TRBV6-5,CASSPRGGAYEQYF,TGTGCCAGCAGCCCACGTGGCGGAGCCTACGAGCAGTACTTC
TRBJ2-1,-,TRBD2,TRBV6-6,CASSQTSGPSDEQFF,TGTGCCAGCAGTCAGACTAGCGGCCCATCGGATGAGCAGTTCTTC
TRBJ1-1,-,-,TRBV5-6,CASSLGDYGGAEAFF,TGTGCCAGCAGCTTGGGGGATTATGGCGGGGCTGAAGCTTTCTTT
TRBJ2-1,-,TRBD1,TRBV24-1,CATRSRPGQGGNEQFF,TGTGCCACCAGGTCTAGGCCCGGACAGGGGGGTAATGAGCAGTTCTTC
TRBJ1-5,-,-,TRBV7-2,CASSLGRNNQPQHF,TGTGCCAGCAGCCTTGGACGGAACAATCAGCCCCAGCATTTT
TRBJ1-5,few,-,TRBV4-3,CASSQEFGAGVQPQHF,TGCGCCAGCAGCCAAGAATTCGGGGCAGGGGTTCAGCCCCAGCATTTT
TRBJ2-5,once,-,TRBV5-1,CASSLGRIQETQYF,TGCGCCAGCAGCTTGGGGCGGATACAAGAGACCCAGTACTTC